This TCR beta chain originates from a study of monozygotic twins with inflammatory bowel disease. General study points: Healthy co-twins showed greater TCRbeta diversity (inverse Simpson) than IBD patients.

About this clonotype itself: Its target is unknown.

From the 5' RACE reads, TCRdb lists one entry per CDR3 protein and no DNA. In total, the table holds 200,000 to 250,000 distinct CDR3 sequences. Germline CDR1 and CDR2: MNHEY and SVGAGI. This CDR3 has 16 amino acids. The J gene is TRBJ1-4, the V gene TRBV6-5; TCRdb selects TRBD1, and the lack of DNA leaves this call unchecked. The sequence was collected from a human donor with ulcerative colitis or Crohn's disease, or a healthy co-twin of an affected twin (not recorded which). Sequencing was carried out using blood. The CDR3 is CASSYSQTGAREKLFF.